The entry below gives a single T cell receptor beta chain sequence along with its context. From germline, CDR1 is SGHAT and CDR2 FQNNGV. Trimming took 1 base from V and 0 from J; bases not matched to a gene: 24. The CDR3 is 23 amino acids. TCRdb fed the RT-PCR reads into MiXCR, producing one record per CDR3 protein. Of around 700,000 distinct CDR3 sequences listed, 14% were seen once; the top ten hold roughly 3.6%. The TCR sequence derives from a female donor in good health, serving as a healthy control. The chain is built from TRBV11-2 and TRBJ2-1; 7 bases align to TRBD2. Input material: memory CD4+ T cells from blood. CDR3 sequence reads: CASSLGLSPGLPTPRSSYNEQFF. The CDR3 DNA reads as TGTGCCAGCAGCTTAGGGCTTTCACCGGGACTACCCACACCGAGGAGCTCCTACAATGAGCAGTTCTTC. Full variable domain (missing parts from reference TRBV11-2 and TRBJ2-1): EAGVAQSPRYKIIEKRQSVAFWCNPISGHATLYWYQQILGQGPKLLIQFQNNGVVDDSQLPKDRFSAERLKGVDSTLKIQPAKLEDSAVYLCASSLGLSPGLPTPRSSYNEQFFGPGTRLTVL.